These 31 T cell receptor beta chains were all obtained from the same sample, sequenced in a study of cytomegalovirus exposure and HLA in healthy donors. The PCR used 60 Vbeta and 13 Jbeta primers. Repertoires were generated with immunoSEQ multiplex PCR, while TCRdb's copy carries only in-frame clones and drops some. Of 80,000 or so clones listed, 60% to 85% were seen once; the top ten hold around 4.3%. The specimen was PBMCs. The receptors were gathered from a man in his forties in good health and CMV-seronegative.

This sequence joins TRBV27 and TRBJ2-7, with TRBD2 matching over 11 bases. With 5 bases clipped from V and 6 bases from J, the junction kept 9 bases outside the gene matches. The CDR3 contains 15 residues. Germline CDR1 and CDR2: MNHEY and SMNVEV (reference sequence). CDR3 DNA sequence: TGTGCCAGCAGTCTGACTAGCGGGATCCCCCTCGAGCAGTACTTC. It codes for CASSLTSGIPLEQYF.

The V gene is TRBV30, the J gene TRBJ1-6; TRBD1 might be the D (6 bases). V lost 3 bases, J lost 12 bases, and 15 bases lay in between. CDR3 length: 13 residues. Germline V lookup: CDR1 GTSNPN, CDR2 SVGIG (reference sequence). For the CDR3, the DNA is TGTGCCTGGAGCCCGCAGGGGCCGCGACCCCTCCACTTT. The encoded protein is CAWSPQGPRPLHF.

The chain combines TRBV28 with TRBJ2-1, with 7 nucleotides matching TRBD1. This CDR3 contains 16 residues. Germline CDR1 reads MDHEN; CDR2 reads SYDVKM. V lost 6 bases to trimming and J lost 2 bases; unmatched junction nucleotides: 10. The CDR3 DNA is TGTGCCAGCAGAGGGACCCGGGACAGAACCTACAATGAGCAGTTCTTC. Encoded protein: CASRGTRDRTYNEQFF.

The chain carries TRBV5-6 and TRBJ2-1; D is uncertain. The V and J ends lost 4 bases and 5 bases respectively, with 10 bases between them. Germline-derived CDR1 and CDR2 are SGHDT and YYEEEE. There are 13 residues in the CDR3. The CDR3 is CASSLDINNEQFF. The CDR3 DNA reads TGTGCCAGCAGCCTCGACATAAACAATGAGCAGTTCTTC.

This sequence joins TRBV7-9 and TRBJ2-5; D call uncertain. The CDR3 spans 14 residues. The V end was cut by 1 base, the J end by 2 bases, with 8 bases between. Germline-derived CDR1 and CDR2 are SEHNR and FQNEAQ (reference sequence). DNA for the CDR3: TGTGCCAGCAGCTTAGATGGGCCACAAGAGACCCAGTACTTC. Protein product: CASSLDGPQETQYF.

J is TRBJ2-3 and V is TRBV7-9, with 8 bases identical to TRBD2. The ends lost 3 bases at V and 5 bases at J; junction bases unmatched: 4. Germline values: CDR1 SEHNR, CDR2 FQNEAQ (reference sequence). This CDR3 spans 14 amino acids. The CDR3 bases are TGTGCCAGCAGCTTCTTCGCGGGAGGAGATACGCAGTATTTT. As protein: CASSFFAGGDTQYF.

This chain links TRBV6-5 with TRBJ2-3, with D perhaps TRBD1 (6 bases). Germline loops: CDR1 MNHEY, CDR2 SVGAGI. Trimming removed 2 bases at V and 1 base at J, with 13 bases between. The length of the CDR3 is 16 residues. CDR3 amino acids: CASSYVRGKGTDTQYF. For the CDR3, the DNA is TGTGCCAGCAGTTACGTCAGGGGCAAGGGCACAGATACGCAGTATTTT.

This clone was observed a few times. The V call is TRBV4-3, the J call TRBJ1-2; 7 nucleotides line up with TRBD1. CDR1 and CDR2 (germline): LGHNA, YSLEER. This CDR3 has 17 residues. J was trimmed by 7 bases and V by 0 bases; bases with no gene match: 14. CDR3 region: CASSQDHKAGGKRGYTF. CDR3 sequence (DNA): TGCGCCAGCAGCCAAGATCATAAGGCAGGGGGTAAGCGTGGCTACACCTTC.

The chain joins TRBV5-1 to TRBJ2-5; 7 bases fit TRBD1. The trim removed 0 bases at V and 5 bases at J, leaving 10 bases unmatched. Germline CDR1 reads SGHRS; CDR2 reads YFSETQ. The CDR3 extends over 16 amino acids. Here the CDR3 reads CASSLANTGVGETQYF. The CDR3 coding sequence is TGCGCCAGCAGCTTGGCCAATACAGGGGTCGGGGAGACCCAGTACTTC. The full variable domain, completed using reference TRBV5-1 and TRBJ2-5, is KAGVTQTPRYLIKTRGQQVTLSCSPISGHRSVSWYQQTPGQGLQFLFEYFSETQRNKGNFPGRFSGRQFSNSRSEMNVSTLELGDSALYLCASSLANTGVGETQYFGPGTRLLVL.

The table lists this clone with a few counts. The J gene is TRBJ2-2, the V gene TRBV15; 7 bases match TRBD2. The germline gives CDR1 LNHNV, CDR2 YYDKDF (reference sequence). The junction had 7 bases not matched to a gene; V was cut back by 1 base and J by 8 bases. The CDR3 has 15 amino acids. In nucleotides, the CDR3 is TGTGCCACCAGCAGAGCGGGGGGACCTTCAGGGGAGCTGTTTTTT. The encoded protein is CATSRAGGPSGELFF.

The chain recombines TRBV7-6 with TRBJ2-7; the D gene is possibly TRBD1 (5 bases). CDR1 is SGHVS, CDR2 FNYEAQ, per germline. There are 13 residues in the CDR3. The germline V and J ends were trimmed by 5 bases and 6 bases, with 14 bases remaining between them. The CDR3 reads CASSPIQGSEQYF. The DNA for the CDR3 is TGTGCCAGCAGCCCCATCCAGGGATCCGAGCAGTACTTC.

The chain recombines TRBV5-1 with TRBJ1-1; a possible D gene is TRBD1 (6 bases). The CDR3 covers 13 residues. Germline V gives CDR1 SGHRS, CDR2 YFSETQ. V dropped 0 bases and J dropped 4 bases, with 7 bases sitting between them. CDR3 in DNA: TGCGCCAGCAGCTTGGAAGGGGGCACTGAAGCTTTCTTT. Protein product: CASSLEGGTEAFF. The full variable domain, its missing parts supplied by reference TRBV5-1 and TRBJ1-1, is KAGVTQTPRYLIKTRGQQVTLSCSPISGHRSVSWYQQTPGQGLQFLFEYFSETQRNKGNFPGRFSGRQFSNSRSEMNVSTLELGDSALYLCASSLEGGTEAFFGQGTRLTVV.

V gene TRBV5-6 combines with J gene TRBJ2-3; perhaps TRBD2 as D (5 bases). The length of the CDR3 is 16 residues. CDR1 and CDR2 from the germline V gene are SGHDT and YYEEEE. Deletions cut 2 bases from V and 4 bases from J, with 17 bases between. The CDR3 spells CASSFPDPSEADTQYF. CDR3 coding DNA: TGTGCCAGCAGCTTTCCTGACCCATCGGAGGCAGATACGCAGTATTTT.

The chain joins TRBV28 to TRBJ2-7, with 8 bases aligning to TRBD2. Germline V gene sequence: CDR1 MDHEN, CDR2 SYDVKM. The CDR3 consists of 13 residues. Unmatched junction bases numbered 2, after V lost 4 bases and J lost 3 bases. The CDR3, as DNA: TGTGCCAGCAGTTGGACTAGCTTCTACGAGCAGTACTTC. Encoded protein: CASSWTSFYEQYF.

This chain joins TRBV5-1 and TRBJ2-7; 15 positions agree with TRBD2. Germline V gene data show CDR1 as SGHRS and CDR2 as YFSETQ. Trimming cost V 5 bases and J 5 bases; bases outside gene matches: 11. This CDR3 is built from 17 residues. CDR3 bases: TGCGCCAGCAGTCGAGCGGGACTAGCGGGAGGTAACGACGAGCAGTACTTC. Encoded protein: CASSRAGLAGGNDEQYF.

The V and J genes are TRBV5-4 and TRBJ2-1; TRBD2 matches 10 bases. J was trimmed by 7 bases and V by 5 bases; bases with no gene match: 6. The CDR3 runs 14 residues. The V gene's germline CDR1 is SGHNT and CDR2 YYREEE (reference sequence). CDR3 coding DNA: TGTGCCAGCAGACCTAGCGGGGGTGGTAATGAGCAGTTCTTC. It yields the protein CASRPSGGGNEQFF.

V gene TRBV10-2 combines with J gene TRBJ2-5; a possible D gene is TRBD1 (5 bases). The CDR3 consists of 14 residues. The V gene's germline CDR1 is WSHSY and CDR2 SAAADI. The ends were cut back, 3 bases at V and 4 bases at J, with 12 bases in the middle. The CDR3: CASSEYRGGETQYF. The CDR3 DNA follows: TGCGCCAGCAGTGAATATAGGGGTGGAGAGACCCAGTACTTC.

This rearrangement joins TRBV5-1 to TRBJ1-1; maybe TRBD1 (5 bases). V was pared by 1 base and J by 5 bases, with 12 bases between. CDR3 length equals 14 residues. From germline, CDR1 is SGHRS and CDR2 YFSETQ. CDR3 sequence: CASSLWGEVTEAFF. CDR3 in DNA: TGCGCCAGCAGCTTGTGGGGGGAGGTGACTGAAGCTTTCTTT. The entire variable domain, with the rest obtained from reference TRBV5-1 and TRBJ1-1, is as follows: KAGVTQTPRYLIKTRGQQVTLSCSPISGHRSVSWYQQTPGQGLQFLFEYFSETQRNKGNFPGRFSGRQFSNSRSEMNVSTLELGDSALYLCASSLWGEVTEAFFGQGTRLTVV.

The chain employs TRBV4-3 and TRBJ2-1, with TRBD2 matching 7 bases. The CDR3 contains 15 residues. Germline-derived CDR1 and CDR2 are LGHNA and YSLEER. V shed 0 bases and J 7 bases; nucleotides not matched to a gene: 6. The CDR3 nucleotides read TGCGCCAGCAGCCAAGAACCGTTAGCGGGTAATGAGCAGTTCTTC. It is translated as CASSQEPLAGNEQFF.

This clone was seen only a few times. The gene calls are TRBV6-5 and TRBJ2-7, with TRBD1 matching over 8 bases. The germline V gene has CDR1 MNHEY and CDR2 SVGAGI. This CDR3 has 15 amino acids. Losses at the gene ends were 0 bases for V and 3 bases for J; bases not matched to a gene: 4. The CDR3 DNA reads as TGTGCCAGCAGTTACTCGGCAGGGGGCAACTACGAGCAGTACTTC. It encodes CASSYSAGGNYEQYF.

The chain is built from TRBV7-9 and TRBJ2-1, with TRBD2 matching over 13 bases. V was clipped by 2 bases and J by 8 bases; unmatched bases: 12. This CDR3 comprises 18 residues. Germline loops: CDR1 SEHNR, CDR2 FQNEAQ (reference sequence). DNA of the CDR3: TGTGCCAGCAGCTTATGGCGAATCCGGACTAGCGGGAGTGATGAGCAGTTCTTC. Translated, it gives CASSLWRIRTSGSDEQFF.

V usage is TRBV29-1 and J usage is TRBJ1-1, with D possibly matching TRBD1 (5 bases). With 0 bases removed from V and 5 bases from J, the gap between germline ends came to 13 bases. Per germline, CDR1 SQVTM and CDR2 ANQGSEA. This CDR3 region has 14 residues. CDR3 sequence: CSVEDAGMGTEAFF. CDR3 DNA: TGCAGCGTTGAAGATGCAGGGATGGGAACTGAAGCTTTCTTT.

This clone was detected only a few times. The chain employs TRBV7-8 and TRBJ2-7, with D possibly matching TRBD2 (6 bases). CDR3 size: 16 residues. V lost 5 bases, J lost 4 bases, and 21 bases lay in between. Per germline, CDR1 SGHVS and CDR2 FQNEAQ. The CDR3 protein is CASSPLGGGPGYEQYF. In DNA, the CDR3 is TGTGCCAGCAGCCCCTTGGGTGGAGGGCCGGGGTACGAGCAGTACTTC.

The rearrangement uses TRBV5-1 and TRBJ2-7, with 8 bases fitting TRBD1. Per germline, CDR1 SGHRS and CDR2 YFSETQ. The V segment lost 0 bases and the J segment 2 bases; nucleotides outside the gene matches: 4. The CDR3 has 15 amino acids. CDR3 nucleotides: TGCGCCAGCAGCTTGGGGGGACAGGCCACCTACGAGCAGTACTTC. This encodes CASSLGGQATYEQYF.

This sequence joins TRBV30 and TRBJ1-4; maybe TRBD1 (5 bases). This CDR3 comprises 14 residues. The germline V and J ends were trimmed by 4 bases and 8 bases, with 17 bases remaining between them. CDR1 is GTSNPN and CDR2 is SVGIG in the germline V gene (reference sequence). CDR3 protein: CAWNPVLRGEKLFF. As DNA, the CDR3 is TGTGCCTGGAACCCCGTCCTAAGGGGAGAAAAACTGTTTTTT.

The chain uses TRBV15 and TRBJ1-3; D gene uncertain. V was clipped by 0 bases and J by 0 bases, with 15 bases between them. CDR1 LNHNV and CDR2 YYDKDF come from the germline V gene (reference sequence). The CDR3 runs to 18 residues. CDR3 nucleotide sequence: TGTGCCACCAGCAGAGATCGGGGTGCAGTTATCTCTGGAAACACCATATATTTT. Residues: CATSRDRGAVISGNTIYF.

The CDR3, as DNA: TGTGCCAGCAACCCTTTAAAACTGAACACAGATACGCAGTATTTT. Its translation is CASNPLKLNTDTQYF. The rearrangement uses TRBV2 and TRBJ2-3; D remains unclear. The CDR3 runs to 15 residues. In germline, CDR1 is SNHLY, CDR2 FYNNEI. Trimming took off 7 bases at V and 2 bases at J, with 16 bases between the two ends.

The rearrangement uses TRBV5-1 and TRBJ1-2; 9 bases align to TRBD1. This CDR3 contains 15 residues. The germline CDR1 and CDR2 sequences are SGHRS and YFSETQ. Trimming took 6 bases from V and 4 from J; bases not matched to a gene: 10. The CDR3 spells CASKPAGTGPYGYTF. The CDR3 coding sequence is TGCGCCAGCAAGCCGGCGGGGACAGGGCCCTATGGCTACACCTTC. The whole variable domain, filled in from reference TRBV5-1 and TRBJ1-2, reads KAGVTQTPRYLIKTRGQQVTLSCSPISGHRSVSWYQQTPGQGLQFLFEYFSETQRNKGNFPGRFSGRQFSNSRSEMNVSTLELGDSALYLCASKPAGTGPYGYTFGSGTRLTVV.

The CDR3 DNA is TGTGCCAGCAGCCCGTTCTCGGTACTTAAAGAGACCCAGTACTTC. This encodes CASSPFSVLKETQYF. V is TRBV11-2 and J is TRBJ2-5, with D unresolved. CDR1 is SGHAT, CDR2 FQNNGV, per germline. V was cut by 5 bases and J by 3 bases, with 16 bases left in between. CDR3 length: 15 residues.

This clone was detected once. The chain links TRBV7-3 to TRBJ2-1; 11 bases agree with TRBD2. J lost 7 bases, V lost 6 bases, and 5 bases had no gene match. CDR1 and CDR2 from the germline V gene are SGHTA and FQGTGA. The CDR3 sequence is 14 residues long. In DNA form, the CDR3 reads TGTGCCAGCAGTCCGGGACTAGCGGCTAATGAGCAGTTCTTC. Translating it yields CASSPGLAANEQFF.

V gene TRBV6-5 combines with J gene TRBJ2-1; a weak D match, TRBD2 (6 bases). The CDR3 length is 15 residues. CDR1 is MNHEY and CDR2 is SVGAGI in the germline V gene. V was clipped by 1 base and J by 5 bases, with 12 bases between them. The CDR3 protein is CASSYLASANNEQFF. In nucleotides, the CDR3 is TGTGCCAGCAGTTACTTGGCTAGCGCCAACAATGAGCAGTTCTTC.